This TCR beta chain is from a study of blood T cell repertoires in COVID-19. The overall study: The samples span acute and convalescent COVID-19 from the United States, Italy and Spain. Sources were T cells, B-cell-depleted T cells, or PBMCs; the material itself was cDNA or gDNA.

The germline CDR1 and CDR2 sequences are LNHDA and SQIVND (reference sequence). Trimming removed 5 bases from V and 7 bases from J, with 15 bases in between. The CDR3 length is 15 residues. This clone was counted only a few times. Source study methods: Amplifying reference gene primers gave estimates of nucleated cell counts. TCRdb's table, derived via immunoSEQ multiplex PCR, lists solely in-frame clones and lacks some. V and J calls plus clone size are reproduced from that table; the DNA served to infer D and trimming. The sample records 130,000 to 150,000 clones, more than 75% being singletons. Sample: peripheral blood. The chain uses TRBV19 and TRBJ1-6; no clear D gene. The TCR originated in a human donor in a cohort sampled during active COVID-19. CDR3 bases: TGTGCCAGTAGTGCCGGGGAGGGAGACAATTCACCCCTCCACTTT. Protein: CASSAGEGDNSPLHF.